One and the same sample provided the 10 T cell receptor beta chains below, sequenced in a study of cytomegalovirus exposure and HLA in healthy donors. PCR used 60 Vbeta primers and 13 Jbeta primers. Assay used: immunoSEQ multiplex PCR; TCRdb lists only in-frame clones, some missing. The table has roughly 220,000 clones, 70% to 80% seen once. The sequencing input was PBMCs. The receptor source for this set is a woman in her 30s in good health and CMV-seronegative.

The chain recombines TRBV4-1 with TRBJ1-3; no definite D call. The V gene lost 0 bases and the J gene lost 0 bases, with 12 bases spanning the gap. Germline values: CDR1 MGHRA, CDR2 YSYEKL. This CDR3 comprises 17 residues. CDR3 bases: TGCGCCAGCAGCCAAGATCCCGTGGGCACCTCTGGAAACACCATATATTTT. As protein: CASSQDPVGTSGNTIYF.

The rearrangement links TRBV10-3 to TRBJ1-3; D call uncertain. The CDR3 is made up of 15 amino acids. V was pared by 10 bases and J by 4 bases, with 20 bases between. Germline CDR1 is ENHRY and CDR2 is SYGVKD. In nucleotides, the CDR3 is TGTGCCACCGTGCGTACTGGAGGAGAGGGAAACACCATATATTTT. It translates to CATVRTGGEGNTIYF.

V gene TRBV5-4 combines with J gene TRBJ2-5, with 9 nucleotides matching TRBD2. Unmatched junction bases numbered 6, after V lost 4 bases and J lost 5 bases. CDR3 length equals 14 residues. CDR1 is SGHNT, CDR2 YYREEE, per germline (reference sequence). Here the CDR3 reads CASSRGGAGETQYF. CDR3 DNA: TGTGCCAGCAGCCGCGGGGGGGCTGGGGAGACCCAGTACTTC.

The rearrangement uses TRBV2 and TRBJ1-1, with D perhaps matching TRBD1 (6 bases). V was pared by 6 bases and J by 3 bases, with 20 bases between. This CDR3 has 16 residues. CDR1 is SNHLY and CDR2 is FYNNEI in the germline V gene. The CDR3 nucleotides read TGTGCCAGCAGGGGACATCGGGGGGGCGGGTACACTGAAGCTTTCTTT. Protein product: CASRGHRGGGYTEAFF.

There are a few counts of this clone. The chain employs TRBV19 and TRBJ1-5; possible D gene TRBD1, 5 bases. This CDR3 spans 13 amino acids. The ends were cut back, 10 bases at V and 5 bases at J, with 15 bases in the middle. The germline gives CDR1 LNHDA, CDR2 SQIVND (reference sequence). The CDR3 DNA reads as TGTGCCACCTCTCAGGGTGCGGATCAGCCCCAGCATTTT. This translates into CATSQGADQPQHF.

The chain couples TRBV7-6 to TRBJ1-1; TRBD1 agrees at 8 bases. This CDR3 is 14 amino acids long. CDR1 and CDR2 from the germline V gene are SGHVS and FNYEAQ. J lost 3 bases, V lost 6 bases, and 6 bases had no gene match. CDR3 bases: TGTGCCAGCAGTATGGACAGGGTGTACACTGAAGCTTTCTTT. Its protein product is CASSMDRVYTEAFF.

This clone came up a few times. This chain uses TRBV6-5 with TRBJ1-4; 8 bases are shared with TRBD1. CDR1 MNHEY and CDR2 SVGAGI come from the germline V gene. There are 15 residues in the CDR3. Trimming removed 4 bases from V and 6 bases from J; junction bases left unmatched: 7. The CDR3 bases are TGTGCCAGCAGTTCTGTCCGGACAGGGCATGAAAAACTGTTTTTT. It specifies CASSSVRTGHEKLFF.

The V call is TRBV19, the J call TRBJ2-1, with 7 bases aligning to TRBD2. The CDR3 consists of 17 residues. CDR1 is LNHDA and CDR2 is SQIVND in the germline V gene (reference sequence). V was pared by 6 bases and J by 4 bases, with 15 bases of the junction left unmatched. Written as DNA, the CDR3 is TGTGCCAGTAGCCCGAGCGCTCTAGCGGAACCTTACAATGAGCAGTTCTTC. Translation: CASSPSALAEPYNEQFF.

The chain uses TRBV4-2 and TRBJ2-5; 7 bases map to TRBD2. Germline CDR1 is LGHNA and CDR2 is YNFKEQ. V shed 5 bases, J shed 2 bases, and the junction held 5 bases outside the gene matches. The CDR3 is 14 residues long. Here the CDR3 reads CASSFAGVQETQYF. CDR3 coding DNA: TGTGCCAGCAGCTTTGCGGGAGTTCAAGAGACCCAGTACTTC.

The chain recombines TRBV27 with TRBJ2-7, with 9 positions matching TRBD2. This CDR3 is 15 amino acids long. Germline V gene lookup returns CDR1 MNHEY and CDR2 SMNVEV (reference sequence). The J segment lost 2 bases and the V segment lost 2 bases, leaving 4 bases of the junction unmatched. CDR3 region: CASSLRLAVPYEQYF. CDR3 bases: TGTGCCAGCAGTTTACGACTAGCGGTCCCCTACGAGCAGTACTTC.